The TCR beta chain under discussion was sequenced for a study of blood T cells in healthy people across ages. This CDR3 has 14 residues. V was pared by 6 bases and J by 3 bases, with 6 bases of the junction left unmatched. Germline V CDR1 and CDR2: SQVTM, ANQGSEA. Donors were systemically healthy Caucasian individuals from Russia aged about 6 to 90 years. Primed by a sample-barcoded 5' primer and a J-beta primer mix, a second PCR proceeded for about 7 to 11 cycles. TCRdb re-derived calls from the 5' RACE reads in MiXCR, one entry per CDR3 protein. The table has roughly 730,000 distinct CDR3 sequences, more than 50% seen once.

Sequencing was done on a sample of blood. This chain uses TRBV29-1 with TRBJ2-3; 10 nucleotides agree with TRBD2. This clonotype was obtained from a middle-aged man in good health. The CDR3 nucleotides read TGCAGCGTAGTCTTTAGCGGGAGGACAGATACGCAGTATTTT. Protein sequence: CSVVFSGRTDTQYF.